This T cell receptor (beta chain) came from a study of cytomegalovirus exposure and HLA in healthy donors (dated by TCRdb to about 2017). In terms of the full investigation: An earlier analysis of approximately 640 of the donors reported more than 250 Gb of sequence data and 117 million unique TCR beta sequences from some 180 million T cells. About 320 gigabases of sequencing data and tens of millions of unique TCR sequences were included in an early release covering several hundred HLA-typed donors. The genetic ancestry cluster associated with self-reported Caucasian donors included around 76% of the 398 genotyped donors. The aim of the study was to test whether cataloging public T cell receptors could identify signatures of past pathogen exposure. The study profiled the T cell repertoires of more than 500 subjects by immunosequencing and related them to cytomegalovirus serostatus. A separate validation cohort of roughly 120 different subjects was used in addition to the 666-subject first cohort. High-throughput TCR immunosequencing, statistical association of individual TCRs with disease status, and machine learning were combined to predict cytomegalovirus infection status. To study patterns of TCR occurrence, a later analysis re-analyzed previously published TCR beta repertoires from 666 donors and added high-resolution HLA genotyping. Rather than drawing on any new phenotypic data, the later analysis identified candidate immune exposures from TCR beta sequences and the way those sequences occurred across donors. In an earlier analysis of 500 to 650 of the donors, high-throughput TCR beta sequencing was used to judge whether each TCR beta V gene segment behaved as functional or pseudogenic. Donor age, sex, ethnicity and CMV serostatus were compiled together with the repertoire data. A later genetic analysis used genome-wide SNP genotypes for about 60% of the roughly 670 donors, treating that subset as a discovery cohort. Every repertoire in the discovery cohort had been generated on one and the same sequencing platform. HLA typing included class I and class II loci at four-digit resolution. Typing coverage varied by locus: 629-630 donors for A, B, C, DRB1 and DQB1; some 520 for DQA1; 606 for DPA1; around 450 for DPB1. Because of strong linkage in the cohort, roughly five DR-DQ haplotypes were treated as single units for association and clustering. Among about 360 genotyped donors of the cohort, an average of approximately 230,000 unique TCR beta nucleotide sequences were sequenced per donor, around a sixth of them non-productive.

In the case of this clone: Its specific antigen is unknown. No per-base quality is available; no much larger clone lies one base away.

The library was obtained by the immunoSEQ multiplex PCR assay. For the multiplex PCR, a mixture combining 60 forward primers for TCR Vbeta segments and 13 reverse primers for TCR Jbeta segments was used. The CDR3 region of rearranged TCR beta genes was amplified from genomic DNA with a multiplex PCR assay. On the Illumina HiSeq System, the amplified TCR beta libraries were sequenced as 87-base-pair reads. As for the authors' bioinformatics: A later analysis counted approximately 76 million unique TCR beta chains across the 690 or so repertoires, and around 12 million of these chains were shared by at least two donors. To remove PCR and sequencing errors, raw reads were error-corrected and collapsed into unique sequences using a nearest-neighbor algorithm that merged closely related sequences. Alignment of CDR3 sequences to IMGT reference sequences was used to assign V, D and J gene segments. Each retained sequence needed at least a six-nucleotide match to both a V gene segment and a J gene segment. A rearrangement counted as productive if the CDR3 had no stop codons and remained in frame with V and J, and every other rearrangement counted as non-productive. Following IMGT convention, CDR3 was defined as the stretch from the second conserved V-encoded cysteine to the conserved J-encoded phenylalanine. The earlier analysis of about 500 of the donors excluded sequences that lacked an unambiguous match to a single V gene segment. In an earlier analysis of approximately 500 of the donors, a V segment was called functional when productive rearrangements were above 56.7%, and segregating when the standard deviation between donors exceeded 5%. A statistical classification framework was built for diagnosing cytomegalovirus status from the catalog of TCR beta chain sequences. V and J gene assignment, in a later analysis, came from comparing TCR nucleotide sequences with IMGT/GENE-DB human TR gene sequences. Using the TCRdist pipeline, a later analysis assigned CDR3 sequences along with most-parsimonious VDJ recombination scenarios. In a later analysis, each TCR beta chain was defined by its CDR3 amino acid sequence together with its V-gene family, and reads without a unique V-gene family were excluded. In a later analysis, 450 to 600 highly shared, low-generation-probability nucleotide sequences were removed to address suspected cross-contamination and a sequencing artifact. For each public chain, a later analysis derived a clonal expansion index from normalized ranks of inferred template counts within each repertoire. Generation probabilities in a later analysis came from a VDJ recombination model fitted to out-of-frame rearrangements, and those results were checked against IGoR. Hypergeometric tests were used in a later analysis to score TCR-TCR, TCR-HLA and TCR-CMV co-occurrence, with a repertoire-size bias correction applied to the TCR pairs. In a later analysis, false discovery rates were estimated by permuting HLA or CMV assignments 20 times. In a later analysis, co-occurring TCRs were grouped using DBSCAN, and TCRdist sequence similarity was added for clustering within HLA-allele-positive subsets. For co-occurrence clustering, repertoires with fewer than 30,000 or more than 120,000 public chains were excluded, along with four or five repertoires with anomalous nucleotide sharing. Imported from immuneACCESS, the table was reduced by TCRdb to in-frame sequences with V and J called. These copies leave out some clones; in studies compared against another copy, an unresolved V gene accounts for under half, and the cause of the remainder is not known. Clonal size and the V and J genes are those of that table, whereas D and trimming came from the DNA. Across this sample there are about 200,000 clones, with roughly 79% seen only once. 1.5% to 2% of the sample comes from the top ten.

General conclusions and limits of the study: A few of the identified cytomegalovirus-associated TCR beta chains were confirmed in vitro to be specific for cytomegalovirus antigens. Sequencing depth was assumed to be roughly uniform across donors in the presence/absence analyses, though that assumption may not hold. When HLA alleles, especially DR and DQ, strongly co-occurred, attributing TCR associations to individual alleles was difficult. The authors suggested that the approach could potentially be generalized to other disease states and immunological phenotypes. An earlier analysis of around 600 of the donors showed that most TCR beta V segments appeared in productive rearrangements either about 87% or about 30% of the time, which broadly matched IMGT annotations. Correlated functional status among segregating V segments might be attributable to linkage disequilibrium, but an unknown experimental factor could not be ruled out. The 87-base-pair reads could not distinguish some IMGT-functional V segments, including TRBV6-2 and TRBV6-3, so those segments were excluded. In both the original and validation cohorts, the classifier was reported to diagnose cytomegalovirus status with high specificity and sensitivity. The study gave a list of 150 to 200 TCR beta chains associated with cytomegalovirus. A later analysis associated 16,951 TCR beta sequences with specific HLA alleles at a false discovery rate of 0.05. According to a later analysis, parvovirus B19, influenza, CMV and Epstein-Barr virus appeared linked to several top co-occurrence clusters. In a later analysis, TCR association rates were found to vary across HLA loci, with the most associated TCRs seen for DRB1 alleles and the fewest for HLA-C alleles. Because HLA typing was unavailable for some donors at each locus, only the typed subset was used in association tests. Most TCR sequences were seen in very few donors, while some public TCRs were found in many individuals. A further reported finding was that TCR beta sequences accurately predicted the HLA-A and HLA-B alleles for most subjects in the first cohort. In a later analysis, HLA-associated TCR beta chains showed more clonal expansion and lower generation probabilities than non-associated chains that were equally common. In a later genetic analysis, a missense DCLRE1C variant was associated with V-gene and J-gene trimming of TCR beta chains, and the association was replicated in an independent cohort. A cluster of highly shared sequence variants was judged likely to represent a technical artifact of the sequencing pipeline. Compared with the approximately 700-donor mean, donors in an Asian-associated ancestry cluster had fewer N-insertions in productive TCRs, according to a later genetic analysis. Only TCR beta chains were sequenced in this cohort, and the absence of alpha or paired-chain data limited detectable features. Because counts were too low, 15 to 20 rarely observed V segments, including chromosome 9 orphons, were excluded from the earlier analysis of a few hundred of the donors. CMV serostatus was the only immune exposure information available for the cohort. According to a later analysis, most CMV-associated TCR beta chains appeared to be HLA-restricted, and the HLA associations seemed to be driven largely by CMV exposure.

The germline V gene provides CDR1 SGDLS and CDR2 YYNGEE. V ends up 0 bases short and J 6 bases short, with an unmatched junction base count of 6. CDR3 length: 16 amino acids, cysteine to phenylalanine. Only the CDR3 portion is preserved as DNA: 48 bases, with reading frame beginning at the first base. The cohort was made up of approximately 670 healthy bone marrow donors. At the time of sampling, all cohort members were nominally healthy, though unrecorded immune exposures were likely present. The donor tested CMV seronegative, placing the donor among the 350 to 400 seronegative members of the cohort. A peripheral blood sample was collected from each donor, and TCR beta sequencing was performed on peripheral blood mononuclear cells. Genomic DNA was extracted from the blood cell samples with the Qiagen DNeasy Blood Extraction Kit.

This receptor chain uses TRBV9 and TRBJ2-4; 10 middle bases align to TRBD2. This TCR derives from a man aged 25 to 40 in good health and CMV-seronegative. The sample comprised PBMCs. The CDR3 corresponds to CASSVEEAGGLNIQYF. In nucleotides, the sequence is TGTGCCAGCAGCGTAGAAGAAGCGGGAGGGTTAAACATTCAGTACTTC.